The 29 T cell receptor beta chains in this list originate from one sample, sequenced in a study of cytomegalovirus exposure and HLA in healthy donors. The PCR ran on 60 Vbeta and 13 Jbeta primers. Sequencing used immunoSEQ multiplex PCR; TCRdb keeps in-frame clones, though not all of them. The sample holds roughly 100,000 clones, approximately 69% seen once. Material for sequencing was PBMCs. Receptor source: a man aged 25 to 40 in good health and CMV-seronegative.

The chain joins TRBV5-4 to TRBJ2-5; D is unresolved. The CDR3 is 15 amino acids. V was trimmed by 4 bases and J by 1 base, leaving 14 bases between them. Germline CDR1 SGHNT, CDR2 YYREEE (reference sequence). CDR3 protein: CASSPGSSRQETQYF. The DNA for the CDR3 is TGTGCCAGCAGCCCAGGTTCTTCCCGCCAAGAGACCCAGTACTTC. Using reference TRBV5-4 and TRBJ2-5 for the parts outside the CDR3, the full variable domain is ETGVTQSPTHLIKTRGQQVTLRCSSQSGHNTVSWYQQALGQGPQFIFQYYREEENGRGNFPPRFSGLQFPNYSSELNVNALELDDSALYLCASSPGSSRQETQYFGPGTRLLVL.

The chain recombines TRBV2 with TRBJ1-1; TRBD1 agrees at 8 bases. V was clipped by 8 bases and J by 7 bases; unmatched bases: 9. The V gene's germline CDR1 is SNHLY and CDR2 FYNNEI. The CDR3 covers 13 residues. CDR3 amino acids: CASDDRGWDEAFF. DNA for the CDR3: TGTGCCAGCGATGACAGGGGCTGGGATGAAGCTTTCTTT.

Comments on this clone: Without the conserved terminal phenylalanine or tryptophan, this CDR3 likely stems from a read error. The chain joins TRBV5-6 to TRBJ1-2; 9 positions match TRBD1. The CDR3 length is 14 residues. Per germline, CDR1 SGHDT and CDR2 YYEEEE. V was pared by 4 bases and J by 4 bases, with 5 bases of the junction left unmatched. Here the CDR3 reads CASSPQGAPYGYTL. CDR3 DNA: TGTGCCAGCAGCCCACAGGGGGCGCCCTATGGCTACACCCTC.

The chain couples TRBV5-4 to TRBJ2-3; D perhaps matches TRBD1 (5 bases). Germline CDR1 is SGHNT and CDR2 is YYREEE (reference sequence). Trimming removed 1 base from V and 0 bases from J, with 9 bases in between. The CDR3 sequence is 15 residues long. CDR3 sequence reads: CASSLNRMSTDTQYF. The CDR3, as DNA: TGTGCCAGCAGCTTGAACAGGATGAGCACAGATACGCAGTATTTT.

The chain has TRBV5-1 and TRBJ1-1, with 10 bases that match TRBD1. This CDR3 spans 16 amino acids. The J segment lost 0 bases and the V segment lost 1 base, leaving 3 bases of the junction unmatched. Germline V gene data show CDR1 as SGHRS and CDR2 as YFSETQ. This CDR3 reads CASSLPGQGLNTEAFF. DNA for the CDR3: TGCGCCAGCAGCTTGCCGGGACAGGGGCTGAACACTGAAGCTTTCTTT.

The chain has TRBV30 and TRBJ1-1, with a weak D call TRBD1 (6 bases). CDR3 size: 11 residues. The germline V and J ends were trimmed by 1 base and 8 bases, with 8 bases remaining between them. Germline-derived CDR1 and CDR2 are GTSNPN and SVGIG (reference sequence). CDR3 in DNA: TGTGCCTGGAGTGGAGGGGGAGAAGCTTTCTTT. Translated, it gives CAWSGGGEAFF.

This chain connects TRBV7-3 to TRBJ2-2; 9 bases line up with TRBD1. The CDR3 runs 16 residues. V lost 5 bases to trimming and J lost 10 bases; unmatched junction nucleotides: 14. Germline V lookup: CDR1 SGHTA, CDR2 FQGTGA. In DNA, the CDR3 is TGTGCCAGCAGCATCCTCGGACAGGGGATTATCCCGGAGCTGTTTTTT. Encoded protein: CASSILGQGIIPELFF. Based on the CDR3 plus reference TRBV7-3 and TRBJ2-2, the full variable domain is GAGVSQTPSNKVTEKGKYVELRCDPISGHTALYWYRQSLGQGPEFLIYFQGTGAADDSGLPNDRFFAVRPEGSVSTLKIQRTERGDSAVYLCASSILGQGIIPELFFGEGSRLTVL.

The chain has TRBV7-2 and TRBJ2-1; tentatively, D is TRBD1 (5 bases). In germline, CDR1 is SGHTA, CDR2 FQGNSA. The CDR3 totals 13 residues. The ends were cut back, 5 bases at V and 5 bases at J, with 10 bases in the middle. The CDR3 protein is CASSLDRNNEQFF. The CDR3 DNA reads TGTGCCAGCAGCCTCGACAGAAACAATGAGCAGTTCTTC.

The CDR3, as DNA: TGTGCCAGCAGTTTAAGAGGCAATCAGCCCCAGCATTTT. Translating it yields CASSLRGNQPQHF. The V gene is TRBV6-5, the J gene TRBJ1-5; D ambiguous. The CDR3 extends over 13 amino acids. V shed 4 bases and J shed 2 bases, with 6 bases lying between them. Germline V gene lookup returns CDR1 MNHEY and CDR2 SVGAGI.

In this sample, this clone turned up a few times. The chain carries TRBV6-1 and TRBJ1-5, with D possibly being TRBD1 (6 bases). Trimming pared 4 bases from V and 0 bases from J, leaving 16 bases between. The CDR3 is made up of 17 amino acids. Germline CDR1 and CDR2: MNHNS and SASEGT. DNA for the CDR3: TGTGCCAGCAGTGCAACACAGGGAAGGGGTAGCAATCAGCCCCAGCATTTT. This codes for CASSATQGRGSNQPQHF.

The chain employs TRBV18 and TRBJ2-7; D possibly corresponds to TRBD1 (5 bases). Between the trimmed V and J ends, which lost 2 bases and 1 base, there was a span of 15 bases. Looked up from germline, CDR1 is KGHSH and CDR2 is LQKENI. CDR3 length: 16 amino acids. The CDR3 is CASSPFEQGGSYEQYF. CDR3 coding DNA: TGTGCCAGCTCACCATTCGAGCAGGGTGGTTCCTACGAGCAGTACTTC. The variable domain in full, with the rest retrieved from reference TRBV18 and TRBJ2-7, is NAGVMQNPRHLVRRRGQEARLRCSPMKGHSHVYWYRQLPEEGLKFMVYLQKENIIDESGMPKERFSAEFPKEGPSILRIQQVVRGDSAAYFCASSPFEQGGSYEQYFGPGTRLTVT.

This chain uses TRBV7-9 with TRBJ2-1, with a tentative D call TRBD1 (6 bases). Germline loops: CDR1 SEHNR, CDR2 FQNEAQ (reference sequence). V was shortened by 2 bases and J by 3 bases, with 17 bases between the two germline ends. CDR3 size: 17 residues. CDR3 nucleotide sequence: TGTGCCAGCAGCTTACTGTCGGCAGGGGATATCTACAATGAGCAGTTCTTC. It is translated as CASSLLSAGDIYNEQFF.

This clone was detected only once. The rearrangement links TRBV28 to TRBJ1-2; 11 nucleotides align to TRBD1. This CDR3 has 16 amino acids. V was clipped by 2 bases and J by 10 bases; unmatched bases: 12. CDR1 is MDHEN, CDR2 SYDVKM, per germline. Here the CDR3 reads CASSLIGQGAMDVYTF. For the CDR3, the DNA is TGTGCCAGCAGTTTAATAGGACAGGGGGCTATGGATGTCTACACCTTC.

The J gene is TRBJ1-1, the V gene TRBV7-2, with D possibly TRBD1 on 6 matching bases. Germline loops: CDR1 SGHTA, CDR2 FQGNSA. The V gene lost 4 bases and the J gene lost 4 bases, with 13 bases spanning the gap. CDR3 length: 14 amino acids. The CDR3 loop reads CASSSSLGGTEAFF. The CDR3 nucleotides are TGTGCCAGCAGCTCTTCCCTAGGGGGCACTGAAGCTTTCTTT.

V gene TRBV9 combines with J gene TRBJ1-2, with D maybe TRBD1 (6 bases). The CDR3 consists of 16 residues. Germline loops: CDR1 SGDLS, CDR2 YYNGEE. V lost 0 bases to trimming and J lost 8 bases, with 20 bases between them. The CDR3: CASSVDGGLTPRGYTF. CDR3 in DNA: TGTGCCAGCAGCGTAGACGGGGGGCTGACCCCTAGAGGCTACACCTTC.

This chain uses TRBV28 with TRBJ1-1; no firm D call. CDR1 is MDHEN and CDR2 is SYDVKM in the germline V gene. The CDR3 length is 12 residues. V lost 3 bases, J lost 8 bases, and 10 bases lay in between. This CDR3 is CASSLGETEAFF. The CDR3 nucleotides are TGTGCCAGCAGTTTGGGAGAGACAGAAGCTTTCTTT.

V gene TRBV29-1 combines with J gene TRBJ2-3; 12 bases agree with TRBD1. The V gene end was trimmed by 5 bases and the J gene end by 3 bases; junction bases not matched to a gene: 6. This CDR3 has 15 residues. The germline CDR1 and CDR2 sequences are SQVTM and ANQGSEA. The CDR3 coding sequence is TGCAGCGTTCCCCGGGACAGGGGGCCGACAGATACGCAGTATTTT. It translates to CSVPRDRGPTDTQYF.

The chain combines TRBV4-3 with TRBJ2-1; 7 bases are shared with TRBD2. The CDR3 is 16 residues long. Trimming removed 1 base from V and 1 base from J; junction bases left unmatched: 4. Germline CDR1 reads LGHNA; CDR2 reads YSLEER. CDR3 sequence: CASSQGPGGSYNEQFF. CDR3 nucleotide sequence: TGCGCCAGCAGCCAAGGTCCGGGAGGATCCTACAATGAGCAGTTCTTC.

V gene TRBV6-4 combines with J gene TRBJ1-4; D gene unclear. V was shortened by 0 bases and J by 8 bases, with 10 bases between the two germline ends. Germline CDR1 reads MRHNA; CDR2 reads SNTAGT. This CDR3 has 14 residues. As DNA, the CDR3 is TGTGCCAGCAGTGACTCAGCGGATTTCGAAAAACTGTTTTTT. Its translation is CASSDSADFEKLFF.

The V call is TRBV29-1, the J call TRBJ2-1, with D hard to call. Looked up from germline, CDR1 is SQVTM and CDR2 is ANQGSEA. The germline V and J ends were trimmed by 5 bases and 4 bases, with 12 bases remaining between them. The CDR3 contains 13 residues. The CDR3 DNA reads TGCAGCGTTAAGAGTAACCTTTACAATGAGCAGTTCTTC. Amino acids: CSVKSNLYNEQFF.

The rearrangement joins TRBV4-3 to TRBJ1-2; 9 bases line up with TRBD1. Germline V gene lookup returns CDR1 LGHNA and CDR2 YSLEER. CDR3 size: 15 residues. V lost 2 bases, J lost 2 bases, and 3 bases stayed unmatched. The DNA for the CDR3 is TGCGCCAGCAGCCAACTCGGACAGGGGAACTATGGCTACACCTTC. Its protein product is CASSQLGQGNYGYTF.

CDR3 in DNA: TGTGCCAGCAGCTCCCGGGGAGGGGAGCGGAGAAACATTCAGTACTTC. Amino acids: CASSSRGGERRNIQYF. J is TRBJ2-4 and V is TRBV7-9, with 7 nucleotides matching TRBD2. Germline V gives CDR1 SEHNR, CDR2 FQNEAQ (reference sequence). V shed 4 bases, J shed 6 bases, and the junction held 12 bases outside the gene matches. CDR3 length: 16 amino acids.

V usage is TRBV10-3 and J usage is TRBJ1-5; D remains ambiguous. V lost 2 bases to trimming and J lost 0 bases, with 14 bases between them. Germline CDR1 reads ENHRY; CDR2 reads SYGVKD. The CDR3 extends over 17 amino acids. The CDR3 sequence is CAISEVPDFNSNQPQHF. As DNA, the CDR3 is TGTGCCATCAGTGAGGTCCCGGACTTCAATAGCAATCAGCCCCAGCATTTT.

This clone was counted a single time. The V and J genes are TRBV15 and TRBJ2-7; 7 nucleotides match TRBD1. The V segment lost 2 bases and the J segment 3 bases; nucleotides outside the gene matches: 7. This CDR3 has 15 amino acids. CDR1 and CDR2 from the germline V gene are LNHNV and YYDKDF (reference sequence). The CDR3 nucleotides read TGTGCCACCAGCAGACCCGGGACAGCGATCTACGAGCAGTACTTC. This translates into CATSRPGTAIYEQYF.

In the case of this clone: A read error may produce the germline difference seen at one junction end. V gene TRBV2 combines with J gene TRBJ2-6, with TRBD2 identical over 8 bases. Germline CDR1 and CDR2: SNHLY and FYNNEI. The CDR3 covers 17 residues. CDR3 coding DNA: TGTGCCAGCAGTGCCCGGACTAGCTTGAGCGGGGCCAACGGCCTGACTTTC. It is translated as CASSARTSLSGANGLTF.

This clone was counted a few times. The J gene is TRBJ2-1, the V gene TRBV6-5; 9 positions agree with TRBD2. CDR3 length equals 15 residues. The V gene end was trimmed by 11 bases and the J gene end by 9 bases; junction bases not matched to a gene: 17. Per the germline V gene, CDR1 is MNHEY and CDR2 is SVGAGI. CDR3 sequence (DNA): TGTGCCGCAGCCCTTGCGCGGGAGGGGAGTCGTGAGCAGTTCTTC. It translates to CAAALAREGSREQFF.

The CDR3 DNA reads TGTGCCAGCAGCGGAACTAGCGGGAGTGCGGATACGCAGTATTTT. Encoded protein: CASSGTSGSADTQYF. V usage is TRBV7-9 and J usage is TRBJ2-3; 11 bases are a match to TRBD2. The CDR3 contains 15 residues. Unmatched junction bases numbered 7, after V lost 5 bases and J lost 6 bases. Looked up from germline, CDR1 is SEHNR and CDR2 is FQNEAQ (reference sequence).

Worth noting for this clone: Additional DNA sequences in this sample encode the identical CDR3. J is TRBJ2-3 and V is TRBV5-1; TRBD2 matches at 12 bases. V shed 3 bases, J shed 2 bases, and the junction held 4 bases outside the gene matches. Germline V gives CDR1 SGHRS, CDR2 YFSETQ. The CDR3 length is 16 residues. This chain's CDR3 is CASSSTSGSSTDTQYF. CDR3 DNA: TGCGCCAGCAGCTCGACTAGCGGGAGTTCCACAGATACGCAGTATTTT.

This chain joins TRBV7-9 and TRBJ1-6, with a weak D call TRBD1 (6 bases). CDR3 length: 15 amino acids. Trimming stripped 10 bases from V and 3 bases from J, with 16 bases between. CDR1 is SEHNR, CDR2 FQNEAQ, per germline (reference sequence). CDR3 in DNA: TGTGCCACCCCGTCCCCAGGGGACTATAATTCACCCCTCCACTTT. Translating it yields CATPSPGDYNSPLHF. The full variable domain, completed using reference TRBV7-9 and TRBJ1-6, is DTGVSQNPRHKITKRGQNVTFRCDPISEHNRLYWYRQTLGQGPEFLTYFQNEAQLEKSRLLSDRFSAERPKGSFSTLEIQRTEQGDSAMYLCATPSPGDYNSPLHFGNGTRLTVT.